This T cell receptor beta chain stems from a study of PD-1 blockade in classical Hodgkin lymphoma. Study information: Nivolumab was administered to patients intravenously at 3 mg/kg every 2 weeks.

Generated by immunoSEQ multiplex PCR, the TCRdb table keeps only in-frame clones and is missing some. The sample contains tens of thousands of clones, approximately 91% of which appear only once. Remarks on this clone: Antigen unknown.

Regarding the study as a whole: Significantly greater TCR diversity emerged by C4D1 in CD4+ cells but not CD8+ cells. Complete responders' diversity at baseline resembled that of newly diagnosed patients.

Each patient relapsed following autologous stem cell transplantation, and prior brentuximab vedotin exposure differed. Complete response, partial response or progressive disease was each patient's best response. Germline values: CDR1 MNHEY, CDR2 SMNVEV (reference sequence). V lost 0 bases and J lost 2, with 7 bases in between. This CDR3 has 14 amino acids. The genes are TRBV27 and TRBJ1-1; weak D call: TRBD1 (6 bases). This sequence was found in a human donor with classical Hodgkin lymphoma. The material sequenced was peripheral blood mononuclear cells (PBMCs), taken at baseline. As DNA, the CDR3 is TGTGCCAGCAGTTTATCGACAGGTAACACTGAAGCTTTCTTT. It translates to CASSLSTGNTEAFF.